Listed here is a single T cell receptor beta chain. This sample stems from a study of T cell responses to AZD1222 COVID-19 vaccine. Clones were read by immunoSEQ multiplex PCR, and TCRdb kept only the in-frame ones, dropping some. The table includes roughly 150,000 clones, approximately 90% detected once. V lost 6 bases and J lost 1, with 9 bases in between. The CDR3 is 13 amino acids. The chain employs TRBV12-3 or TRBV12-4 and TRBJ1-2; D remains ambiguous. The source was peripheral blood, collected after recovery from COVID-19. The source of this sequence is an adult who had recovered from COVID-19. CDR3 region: CASSLAVNYGYTF. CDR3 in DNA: TGTGCCAGCAGCCTGGCAGTTAACTATGGCTACACCTTC.